The 9 T cell receptor beta chains given below trace back to one sample, sequenced in a study of blood T cell repertoires in COVID-19. TCRdb's table, derived via immunoSEQ multiplex PCR, lists solely in-frame clones and lacks some. Of some 120,000 clones listed, 75% to 90% are singletons. Specimen: PBMCs or T cells enriched from blood (not recorded which). All receptors derive from a man aged 30-40 years who had recovered from COVID-19.

The chain recombines TRBV18 with TRBJ2-7; the match to TRBD2 covers 9 bases. V was pared by 2 bases and J by 3 bases, with 8 bases of the junction left unmatched. CDR1 and CDR2 from the germline V gene are KGHSH and LQKENI. This CDR3 is built from 16 residues. CDR3 DNA sequence: TGTGCCAGCTCACCAGCCGGGGGACTAGCTGGCTACGAGCAGTACGTC. This codes for CASSPAGGLAGYEQYV.

This chain's CDR3 is CASSFPRTGLIYF. The CDR3 DNA sequence: TGTGCCAGTAGTTTCCCTCGGACAGGGCTGATCTACTTC. The chain uses TRBV19 and TRBJ2-7; 8 bases fit TRBD1. The CDR3 covers 13 residues. Germline CDR1 reads LNHDA; CDR2 reads SQIVND (reference sequence). Trimming at V came to 5 bases and at J to 13 bases, leaving 13 bases not matched to a gene.

The V and J genes are TRBV2 and TRBJ1-6, with TRBD1 matching 9 bases. CDR3 length equals 16 residues. J was trimmed by 7 bases and V by 6 bases; bases with no gene match: 10. Germline CDR1 reads SNHLY; CDR2 reads FYNNEI. CDR3 amino acids: CASRDIQGARNSPLHF. The CDR3 DNA follows: TGTGCCAGCAGAGATATACAGGGGGCTCGAAATTCACCCCTCCACTTT.

The chain uses TRBV7-9 and TRBJ2-7; 8 nucleotides match TRBD1. Trimming took 5 bases from V and 0 from J; bases not matched to a gene: 9. The germline CDR1 and CDR2 sequences are SEHNR and FQNEAQ (reference sequence). This CDR3 spans 16 amino acids. The DNA for the CDR3 is TGTGCCAGCAGCCTTGGACAGGGCTCTAGCTCCTACGAGCAGTACGTC. Amino acid sequence: CASSLGQGSSSYEQYV.

The V and J genes are TRBV2 and TRBJ1-1; possibly TRBD1 for D (5 bases). Per the germline V gene, CDR1 is SNHLY and CDR2 is FYNNEI. Trimming removed 11 bases from V and 3 bases from J, with 13 bases in between. CDR3 length: 12 amino acids. The DNA for the CDR3 is TGTGCCGGAATGGGGGGTTACACTGAAGCTTTCTTT. Translation: CAGMGGYTEAFF.

About this clone: The same CDR3 also results from other DNA sequences found in this sample. The chain employs TRBV30 and TRBJ2-7; D is perhaps TRBD2 (6 bases). Germline V gene sequence: CDR1 GTSNPN, CDR2 SVGIG (reference sequence). The V end was cut by 5 bases, the J end by 5 bases, with 16 bases between. The CDR3 is 13 residues long. CDR3 coding DNA: TGTGCCTGGGGGGGACTTCTCGGGGACGAGCAGTACTTC. Translation gives CAWGGLLGDEQYF.

This chain connects TRBV7-3 to TRBJ2-1; the match to TRBD1 covers 8 bases. The CDR3 contains 16 residues. Germline V lookup: CDR1 SGHTA, CDR2 FQGTGA. V shed 4 bases and J 5 bases; nucleotides not matched to a gene: 10. DNA of the CDR3: TGTGCCAGCAGCTCGGGCCCGGGACAGGAAAACAATGAGCAGTTCTTC. It yields the protein CASSSGPGQENNEQFF.

The chain uses TRBV10-2 and TRBJ2-3, with D perhaps TRBD2 (5 bases). CDR1 and CDR2 (germline): WSHSY, SAAADI. The CDR3 consists of 14 residues. Between the trimmed V and J ends, which lost 5 bases and 1 base, there was a span of 10 bases. CDR3 protein: CASSTLRGTDTQYF. The CDR3 DNA reads as TGCGCCAGCAGTACCTTGCGGGGCACAGATACGCAGTATTTT.

V gene TRBV5-1 combines with J gene TRBJ1-1; 9 nucleotides align to TRBD1. The ends lost 4 bases at V and 5 bases at J; junction bases unmatched: 6. Germline loops: CDR1 SGHRS, CDR2 YFSETQ. This CDR3 contains 14 residues. CDR3 region: CASSLGQGRTEAFF. CDR3 sequence (DNA): TGCGCCAGCAGCCTGGGACAGGGACGGACTGAAGCTTTCTTT.